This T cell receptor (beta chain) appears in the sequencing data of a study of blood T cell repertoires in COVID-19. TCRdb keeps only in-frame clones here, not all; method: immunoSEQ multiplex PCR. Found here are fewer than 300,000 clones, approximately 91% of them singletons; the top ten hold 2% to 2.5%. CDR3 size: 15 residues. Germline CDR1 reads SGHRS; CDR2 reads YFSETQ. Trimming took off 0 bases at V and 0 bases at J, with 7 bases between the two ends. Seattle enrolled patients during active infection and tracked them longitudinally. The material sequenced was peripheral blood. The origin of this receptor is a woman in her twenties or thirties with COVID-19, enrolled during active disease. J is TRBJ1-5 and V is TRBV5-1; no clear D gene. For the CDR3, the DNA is TGCGCCAGCAGCTTGGATTCAGGTAGCAATCAGCCCCAGCATTTT. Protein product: CASSLDSGSNQPQHF.